This T cell receptor (beta chain) was sequenced in a study of shared clonotypes between healthy human individuals. Findings of the study overall: Naive subsets typically showed greater estimated richness than memory subsets.

Several immunoSEQ 96-well plates shared each subset's DNA, each plate a replicate. The method was immunoSEQ multiplex PCR; TCRdb's version includes in-frame clones alone and lacks a portion of them. Of hundreds of thousands of clones in the sample, about 95% were seen once. For this clone: The antigen is undetermined.

Naive CD8 cells lacked CD45RO and underwent positive selection for CCR7, leaving out terminally differentiated effector memory CD45RA+ cells. With 0 bases removed from V and 0 bases from J, the gap between germline ends came to 14 bases. Germline CDR1 MNHNS, CDR2 SASEGT. This CDR3 has 17 amino acids. Sequencing was carried out using naive CD8+ T cells sorted from blood. The chain has TRBV6-1 and TRBJ1-1; D is undetermined. The origin of this receptor is a woman in her twenties or thirties in good health. For the CDR3, the DNA is TGTGCCAGCAGTGAAGCGTCCGGTACGATCATGAACACTGAAGCTTTCTTT. Protein product: CASSEASGTIMNTEAFF.